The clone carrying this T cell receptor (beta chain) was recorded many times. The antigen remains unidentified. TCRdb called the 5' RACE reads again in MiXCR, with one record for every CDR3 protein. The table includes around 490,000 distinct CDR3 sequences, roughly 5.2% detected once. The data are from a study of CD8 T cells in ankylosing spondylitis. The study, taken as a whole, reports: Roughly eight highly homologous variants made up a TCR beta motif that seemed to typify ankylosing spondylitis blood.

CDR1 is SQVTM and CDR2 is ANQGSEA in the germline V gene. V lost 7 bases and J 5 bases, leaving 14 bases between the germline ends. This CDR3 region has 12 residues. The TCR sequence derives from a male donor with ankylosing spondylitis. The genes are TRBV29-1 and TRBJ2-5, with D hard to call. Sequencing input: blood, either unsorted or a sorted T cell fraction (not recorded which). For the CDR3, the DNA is TGCAGCGGCGCACCCGGTTGGGAGACCCAGTACTTC. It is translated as CSGAPGWETQYF.